The source of this T cell receptor (beta chain) is a study of graft-versus-host responses after intestinal transplantation. About the study: Once they had received anti-thymocyte globulin induction, all recipients took tacrolimus and steroids for approximately 3 years. General observations from the study: Peak levels of circulating GvH clones tracked with early post-transplant HvG declines. Researchers found GvH clones in recipient marrow, and some showed up first in ileum or blood. Where graft-donor T cell macrochimerism was present, patients had high graft-versus-host to host-versus-graft clonal ratios in allografts.

TCRdb keeps only in-frame clones here, not all; method: immunoSEQ multiplex PCR. Among 20,000 to 25,000 clones listed, roughly 89% were seen once. In the case of this clone: Its antigen is not known.

The germline CDR1 and CDR2 sequences are SQVTM and ANQGSEA. CDR3 length equals 14 residues. Deletions cut 0 bases from V and 5 bases from J, with 13 bases between. The chain links TRBV29-1 to TRBJ2-5; D is possibly TRBD2 (5 bases). This TCR was recovered from a human patient who received an intestinal transplant, so some T cells may come from the graft donor. This specimen was PBMCs, taken 65 to 70 days after intestinal transplantation. The DNA for the CDR3 is TGCAGCGTTGAAGATTACGGGGATAGGGAGACCCAGTACTTC. It yields the protein CSVEDYGDRETQYF.